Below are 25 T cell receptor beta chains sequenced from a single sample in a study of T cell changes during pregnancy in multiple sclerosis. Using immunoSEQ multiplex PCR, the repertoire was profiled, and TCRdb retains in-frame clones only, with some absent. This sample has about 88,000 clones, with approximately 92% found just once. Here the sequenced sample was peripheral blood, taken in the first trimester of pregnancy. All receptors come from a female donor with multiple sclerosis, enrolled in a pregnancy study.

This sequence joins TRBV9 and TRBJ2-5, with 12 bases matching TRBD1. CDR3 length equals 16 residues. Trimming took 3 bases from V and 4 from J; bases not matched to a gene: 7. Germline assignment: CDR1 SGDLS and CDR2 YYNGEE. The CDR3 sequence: CASSAGTGGRGETQYF. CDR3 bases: TGTGCCAGCAGCGCCGGGACAGGGGGCAGGGGAGAGACCCAGTACTTC.

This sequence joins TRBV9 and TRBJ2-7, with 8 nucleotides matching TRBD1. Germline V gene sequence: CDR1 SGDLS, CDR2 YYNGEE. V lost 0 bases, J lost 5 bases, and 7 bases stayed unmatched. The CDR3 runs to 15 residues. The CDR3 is CASSVVGTGVDEQYF. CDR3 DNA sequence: TGTGCCAGCAGCGTAGTTGGGACAGGTGTCGACGAGCAGTACTTC. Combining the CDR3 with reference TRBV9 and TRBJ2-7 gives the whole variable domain DSGVTQTPKHLITATGQRVTLRCSPRSGDLSVYWYQQSLDQGLQFLIQYYNGEERAKGNILERFSAQQFPDLHSELNLSSLELGDSALYFCASSVVGTGVDEQYFGPGTRLTVT.

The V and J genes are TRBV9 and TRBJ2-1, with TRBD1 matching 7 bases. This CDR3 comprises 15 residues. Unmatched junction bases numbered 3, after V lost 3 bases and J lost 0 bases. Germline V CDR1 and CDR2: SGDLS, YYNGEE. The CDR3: CASSAQGSSYNEQFF. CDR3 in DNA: TGTGCCAGCAGCGCACAGGGGAGCTCCTACAATGAGCAGTTCTTC.

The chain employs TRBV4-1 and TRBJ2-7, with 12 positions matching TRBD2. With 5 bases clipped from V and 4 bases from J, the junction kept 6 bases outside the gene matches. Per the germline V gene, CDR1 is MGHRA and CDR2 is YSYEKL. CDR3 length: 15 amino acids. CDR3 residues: CASSLTSGSRYEQYF. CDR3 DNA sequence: TGCGCCAGCAGCTTGACTAGCGGGAGTAGGTACGAGCAGTACTTC.

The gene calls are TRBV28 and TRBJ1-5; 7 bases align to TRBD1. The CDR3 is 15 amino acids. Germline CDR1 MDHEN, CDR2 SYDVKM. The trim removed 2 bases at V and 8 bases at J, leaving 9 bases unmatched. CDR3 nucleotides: TGTGCCAGCAGTTTAGGTTTCCCGGGGACAGAGCCCCAGCATTTT. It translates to CASSLGFPGTEPQHF.

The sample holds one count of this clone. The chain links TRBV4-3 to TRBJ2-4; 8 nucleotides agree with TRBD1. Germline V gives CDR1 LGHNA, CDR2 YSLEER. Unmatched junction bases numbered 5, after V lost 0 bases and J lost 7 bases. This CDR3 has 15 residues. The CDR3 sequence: CASSQDPDRANIQYF. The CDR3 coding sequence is TGCGCCAGCAGCCAAGACCCGGACAGGGCGAACATTCAGTACTTC.

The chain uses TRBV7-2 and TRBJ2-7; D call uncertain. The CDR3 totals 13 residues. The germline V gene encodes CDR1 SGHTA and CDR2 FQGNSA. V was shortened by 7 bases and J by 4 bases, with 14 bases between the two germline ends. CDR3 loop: CASKTVNTYEQYF. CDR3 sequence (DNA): TGTGCCAGCAAAACAGTAAACACTTACGAGCAGTACTTC.

The CDR3, as DNA: TGTGCCAGCAGCGGGCGACAGAAGTTGAACACTGAAGCTTTCTTT. This encodes CASSGRQKLNTEAFF. The V and J genes are TRBV6-1 and TRBJ1-1; D possibly corresponds to TRBD1 (5 bases). V lost 6 bases, J lost 0 bases, and 14 bases lay in between. Germline V gene sequence: CDR1 MNHNS, CDR2 SASEGT. The CDR3 covers 15 residues.

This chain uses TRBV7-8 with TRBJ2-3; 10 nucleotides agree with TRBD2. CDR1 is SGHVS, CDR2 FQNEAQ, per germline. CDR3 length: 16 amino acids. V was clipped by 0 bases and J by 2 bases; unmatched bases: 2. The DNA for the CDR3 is TGTGCCAGCAGCTTAGCGGGACTAGCGCTCACAGATACGCAGTATTTT. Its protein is CASSLAGLALTDTQYF.

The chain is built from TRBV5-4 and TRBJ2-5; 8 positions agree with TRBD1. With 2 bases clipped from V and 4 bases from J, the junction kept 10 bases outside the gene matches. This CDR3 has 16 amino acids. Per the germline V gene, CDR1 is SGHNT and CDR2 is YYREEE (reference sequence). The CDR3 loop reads CASSFGPGQVGETQYF. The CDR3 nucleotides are TGTGCCAGCAGCTTCGGACCGGGACAGGTTGGAGAGACCCAGTACTTC.

DNA of the CDR3: TGTGCCAGCAACCCAGGTAGGGGTTCGAACACTGAAGCTTTCTTT. As protein: CASNPGRGSNTEAFF. V usage is TRBV2 and J usage is TRBJ1-1; a weak D match, TRBD1 (5 bases). Trimming left V 7 bases short and J 1 base short, with 16 bases between. Germline V lookup: CDR1 SNHLY, CDR2 FYNNEI. The CDR3 totals 15 residues.

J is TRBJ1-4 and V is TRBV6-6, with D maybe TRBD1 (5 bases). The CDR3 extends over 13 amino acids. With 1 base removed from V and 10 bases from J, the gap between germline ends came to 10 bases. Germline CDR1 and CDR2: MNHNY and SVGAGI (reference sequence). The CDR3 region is CASSYLRGGKLFF. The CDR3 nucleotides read TGTGCCAGCAGTTACTTAAGGGGCGGAAAACTGTTTTTT.

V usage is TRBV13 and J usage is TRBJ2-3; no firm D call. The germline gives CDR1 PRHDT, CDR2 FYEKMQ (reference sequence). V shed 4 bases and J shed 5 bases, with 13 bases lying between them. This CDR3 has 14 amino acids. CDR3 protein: CASSSILVRDTQYF. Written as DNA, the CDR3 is TGTGCCAGCAGCTCTATCCTGGTACGAGATACGCAGTATTTT.

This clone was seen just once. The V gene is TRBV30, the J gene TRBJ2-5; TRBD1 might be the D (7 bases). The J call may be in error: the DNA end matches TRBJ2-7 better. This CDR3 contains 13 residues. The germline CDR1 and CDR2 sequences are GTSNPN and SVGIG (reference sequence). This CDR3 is CAWSAGGRYEQYF. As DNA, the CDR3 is TGTGCCTGGAGTGCAGGGGGGCGGTACGAGCAGTACTTC.

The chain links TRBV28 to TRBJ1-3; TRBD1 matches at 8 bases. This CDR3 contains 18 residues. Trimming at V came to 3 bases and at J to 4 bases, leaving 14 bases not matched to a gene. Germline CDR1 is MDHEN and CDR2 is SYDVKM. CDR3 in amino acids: CASSFQDRVPVAGNTIYF. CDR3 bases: TGTGCCAGCAGTTTCCAGGACAGGGTGCCCGTGGCGGGAAACACCATATATTTT.

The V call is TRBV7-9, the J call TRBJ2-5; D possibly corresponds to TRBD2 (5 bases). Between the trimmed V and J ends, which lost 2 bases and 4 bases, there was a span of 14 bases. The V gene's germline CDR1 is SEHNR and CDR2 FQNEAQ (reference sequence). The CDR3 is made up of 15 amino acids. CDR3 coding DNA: TGTGCCAGCAGCTTAACCCCAATCGCGGGAGAGACCCAGTACTTC. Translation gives CASSLTPIAGETQYF.

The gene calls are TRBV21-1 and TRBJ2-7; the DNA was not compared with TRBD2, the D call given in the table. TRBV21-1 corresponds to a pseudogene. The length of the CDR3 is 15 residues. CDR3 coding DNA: TGTGCCAGCAGCAAAGCGCTCCCGGGGTTCTACGAGCAGTACTTC. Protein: CASSKALPGFYEQYF.

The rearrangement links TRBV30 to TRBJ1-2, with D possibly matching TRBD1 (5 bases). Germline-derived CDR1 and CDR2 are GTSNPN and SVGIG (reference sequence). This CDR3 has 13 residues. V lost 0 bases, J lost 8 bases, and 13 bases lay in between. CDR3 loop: CAWSVKGIEGYTF. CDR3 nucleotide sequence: TGTGCCTGGAGTGTAAAGGGGATTGAAGGCTACACCTTC.

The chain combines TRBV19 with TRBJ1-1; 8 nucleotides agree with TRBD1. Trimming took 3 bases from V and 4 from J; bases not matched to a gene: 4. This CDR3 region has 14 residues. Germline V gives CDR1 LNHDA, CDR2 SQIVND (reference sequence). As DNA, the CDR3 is TGTGCCAGTAGTATCACAGGGGGGTTCACTGAAGCTTTCTTT. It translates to CASSITGGFTEAFF.

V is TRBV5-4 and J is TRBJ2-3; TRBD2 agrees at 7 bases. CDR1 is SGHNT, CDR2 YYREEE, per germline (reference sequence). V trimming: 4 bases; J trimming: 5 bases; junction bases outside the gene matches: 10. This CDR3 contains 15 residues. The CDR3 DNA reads TGTGCCAGCAGCCGGACCGCGGGAGTTCTAGATACGCAGTATTTT. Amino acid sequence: CASSRTAGVLDTQYF.

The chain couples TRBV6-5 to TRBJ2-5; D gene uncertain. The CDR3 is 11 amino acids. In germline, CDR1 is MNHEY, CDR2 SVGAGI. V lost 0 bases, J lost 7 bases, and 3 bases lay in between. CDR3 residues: CASSYSGTQYF. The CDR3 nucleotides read TGTGCCAGCAGTTACTCCGGGACCCAGTACTTC.

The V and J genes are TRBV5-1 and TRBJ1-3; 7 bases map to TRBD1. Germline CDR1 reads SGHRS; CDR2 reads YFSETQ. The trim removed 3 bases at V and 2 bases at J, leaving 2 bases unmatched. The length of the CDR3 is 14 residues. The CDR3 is CASSYGTAGNTIYF. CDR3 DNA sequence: TGCGCCAGCAGCTACGGGACAGCTGGAAACACCATATATTTT.

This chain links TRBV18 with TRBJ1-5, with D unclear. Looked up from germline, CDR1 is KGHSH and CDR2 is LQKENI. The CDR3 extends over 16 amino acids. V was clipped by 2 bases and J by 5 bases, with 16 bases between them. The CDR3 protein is CASSPIPGQVYQPQHF. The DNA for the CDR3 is TGTGCCAGCTCACCAATCCCAGGCCAAGTTTATCAGCCCCAGCATTTT.

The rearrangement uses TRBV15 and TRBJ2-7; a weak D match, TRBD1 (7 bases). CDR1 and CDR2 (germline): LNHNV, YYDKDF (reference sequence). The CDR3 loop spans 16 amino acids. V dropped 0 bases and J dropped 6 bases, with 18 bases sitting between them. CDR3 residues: CATSRDLEGALSEQYF. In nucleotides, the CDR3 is TGTGCCACCAGCAGAGATCTGGAGGGGGCTTTATCCGAGCAGTACTTC.

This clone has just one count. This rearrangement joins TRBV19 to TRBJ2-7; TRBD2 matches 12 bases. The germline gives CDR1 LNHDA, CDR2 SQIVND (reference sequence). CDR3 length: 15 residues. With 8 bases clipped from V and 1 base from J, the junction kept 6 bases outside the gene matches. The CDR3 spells CASSWTSGVSYEQYF. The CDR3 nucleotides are TGTGCCAGTTCTTGGACTAGCGGGGTGTCCTACGAGCAGTACTTC.